This entry lists 7 T cell receptor beta chains sequenced from one sample in a study of blood T cell repertoires in COVID-19. TCRdb keeps only in-frame clones here, not all; method: immunoSEQ multiplex PCR. The profile shows about 59,000 clones, around 79% of them singletons. The sequenced sample was peripheral blood. The receptor source for this set is a woman in her 70s with acute or convalescent COVID-19.

This clone was seen only a few times. The J gene is TRBJ1-6, the V gene TRBV29-1, with TRBD1 matching over 9 bases. The CDR3 covers 13 residues. From germline, CDR1 is SQVTM and CDR2 ANQGSEA. Losses at the gene ends were 4 bases for V and 9 bases for J; bases not matched to a gene: 4. As DNA, the CDR3 is TGCAGCGTTGGGTGGGACAGGGCTTCACCCCTCCACTTT. Protein sequence: CSVGWDRASPLHF.

This clone was counted once. The V call is TRBV6-5, the J call TRBJ2-1; D ambiguous. This CDR3 comprises 15 residues. Between the trimmed V and J ends, which lost 2 bases and 0 bases, there was a span of 8 bases. Germline CDR1 reads MNHEY; CDR2 reads SVGAGI. CDR3 loop: CASSYDTLSYNEQFF. The CDR3 bases are TGTGCCAGCAGTTACGACACCCTCTCCTACAATGAGCAGTTCTTC.

The J gene is TRBJ1-2, the V gene TRBV6-5, with D perhaps matching TRBD1 (5 bases). V was cut by 4 bases and J by 7 bases, with 16 bases left in between. The CDR3 covers 14 residues. Germline CDR1 and CDR2: MNHEY and SVGAGI. In nucleotides, the CDR3 is TGTGCCAGCAGTTCGGGACGGGGAGGAGTTGGCTACACCTTC. Its protein product is CASSSGRGGVGYTF.

The J gene is TRBJ2-5, the V gene TRBV5-1; D remains ambiguous. Trimming removed 4 bases from V and 0 bases from J, with 10 bases in between. This CDR3 is built from 14 residues. The germline gives CDR1 SGHRS, CDR2 YFSETQ. Here the CDR3 reads CASSKDTYQETQYF. CDR3 DNA: TGCGCCAGCAGCAAAGACACGTACCAAGAGACCCAGTACTTC.

This CDR3 is CASNSPSLTGRADTQYF. Written as DNA, the CDR3 is TGTGCCAGTAATTCTCCCTCTTTGACAGGAAGGGCAGATACGCAGTATTTT. This chain links TRBV19 with TRBJ2-3; tentatively, D is TRBD1 (6 bases). This CDR3 has 17 residues. The germline CDR1 and CDR2 sequences are LNHDA and SQIVND (reference sequence). V dropped 7 bases and J dropped 4 bases, with 24 bases sitting between them.

The chain couples TRBV29-1 to TRBJ2-3, with 8 bases lining up with TRBD1. J lost 4 bases, V lost 6 bases, and 18 bases had no gene match. This CDR3 contains 17 residues. The V gene's germline CDR1 is SQVTM and CDR2 ANQGSEA. CDR3: CSVRTTYGQGEADTQYF. DNA for the CDR3: TGCAGCGTCAGAACGACTTACGGACAGGGAGAGGCAGATACGCAGTATTTT.

The gene calls are TRBV5-8 and TRBJ2-7; D may be TRBD2 (6 bases). The CDR3 has 14 amino acids. V was trimmed by 3 bases and J by 6 bases, leaving 16 bases between them. Germline assignment: CDR1 SGHTS and CDR2 YDEGEE. In nucleotides, the CDR3 is TGTGCCAGCAGCTGGGGGGAAAACGGGGGCGAGCAGTACGTC. Translation: CASSWGENGGEQYV.